This entry lists 3 T cell receptor beta chains sequenced from one sample in a study of identical twins. TCRdb used MiXCR to reprocess the 5' RACE reads, holding one entry per CDR3 protein. The table records approximately 630,000 distinct CDR3 sequences, 7.1% of them present only once. This sample was also put to use in a study of yellow fever vaccine responses in identical twins.

The sequencing input was PBMCs. Every receptor here comes from a young woman in good health.

This clonotype has just a few counts. The chain carries TRBV27 and TRBJ2-3, with 9 positions matching TRBD2. From germline, CDR1 is MNHEY and CDR2 SMNVEV (reference sequence). V lost 6 bases and J lost 4; bases outside the gene matches: 11. The CDR3 covers 16 residues. Here the CDR3 DNA reads TGTGCCAGCAGCACCAGGCTAGCGGGATTTGCAGATACGCAGTATTTT. It yields the protein CASSTRLAGFADTQYF.

Only a few counts were recorded for this clonotype. The gene calls are TRBV24-1 and TRBJ1-2; 8 nucleotides line up with TRBD1. Germline V gene lookup returns CDR1 KGHDR and CDR2 SFDVKD. CDR3 length equals 14 residues. V trimming: 4 bases; J trimming: 5 bases; junction bases outside the gene matches: 5. Written as DNA, the CDR3 is TGTGCCACCAGTGACCCGGGACAGGCATATGGCTACACCTTC. Translation: CATSDPGQAYGYTF.

The CDR3 loop reads CASRPGQGEGTDTQYF. The DNA of the CDR3 is TGTGCCAGCAGACCCGGACAGGGCGAGGGGACAGATACGCAGTATTTT. This chain links TRBV6-1 with TRBJ2-3; 8 nucleotides match TRBD1. Per germline, CDR1 MNHNS and CDR2 SASEGT. J gave up 3 bases and V 6 bases, and 11 bases lay outside the gene matches. The length of the CDR3 is 16 residues.